The entry below gives a single T cell receptor beta chain sequence along with its context. Antigen unknown. In TCRdb, the 5' RACE reads were re-called with MiXCR into one record per CDR3 protein. The data contain about 42,000 distinct CDR3 sequences, approximately 22% of them singletons. Tregs were sorted as CD4+CD25+CD127-/low cells. General study findings and limits: Tumor memory CD4+ T cell TCR gene usage clustered with blood and lymph node memory CD4+ cells and lymph node naive CD4+ cells.

In germline, CDR1 is MGHRA, CDR2 YSYEKL. The CDR3 has 17 residues. Unmatched junction bases numbered 17, after V lost 3 bases and J lost 10 bases. This receptor was taken from a female donor with breast cancer. The chain is built from TRBV4-1 and TRBJ2-1; 8 positions match TRBD2. The specimen sequenced was Tregs sorted from blood. CDR3 nucleotide sequence: TGCGCCAGCAGCCAGGGACCGAGCGGGAGTGCGGATTTCGAGCAGTTCTTC. Protein sequence: CASSQGPSGSADFEQFF.